The entry that follows covers one TCR beta chain sequence. The CDR3 sequence is 13 residues long. Germline V gene lookup returns CDR1 MNHEY and CDR2 SVGAGI. V lost 6 bases and J lost 6, with 14 bases in between. The sample belongs to a study of cytomegalovirus exposure and HLA in healthy donors. It was with 60 Vbeta and 13 Jbeta primers that the PCR ran. TCRdb keeps only in-frame clones here, not all; method: immunoSEQ multiplex PCR. Of tens of thousands of clones in the sample, approximately 80% were seen once. This chain connects TRBV6-5 to TRBJ1-2, with D possibly being TRBD1 (5 bases). Input material: PBMCs. The clonotype comes from a woman aged 30 to 39 in good health and CMV-seronegative. In DNA, the CDR3 is TGTGCCAGCAGGCGGGCGGGGGGGGATGGCTACACCTTC. Its translation: CASRRAGGDGYTF.